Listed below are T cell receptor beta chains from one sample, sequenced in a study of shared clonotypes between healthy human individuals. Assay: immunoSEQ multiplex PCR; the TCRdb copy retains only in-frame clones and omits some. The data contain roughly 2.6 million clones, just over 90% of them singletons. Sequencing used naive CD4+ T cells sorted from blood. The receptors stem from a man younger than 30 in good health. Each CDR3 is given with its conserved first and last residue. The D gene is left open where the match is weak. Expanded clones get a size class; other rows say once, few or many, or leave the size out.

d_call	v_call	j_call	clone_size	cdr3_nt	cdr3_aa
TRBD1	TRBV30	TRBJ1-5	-	TGTGCCTTGGACAGGGACGATCAGCCCCAGCATTTT	CALDRDDQPQHF
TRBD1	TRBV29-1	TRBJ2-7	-	TGCAGCGTTGAGGGGACAGGAGATGGCTACGAGCAGTACTTC	CSVEGTGDGYEQYF
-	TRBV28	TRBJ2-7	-	TGTGCCAGCAGTTTAGCCGGGACACCTAACTACGAGCAGTACTTC	CASSLAGTPNYEQYF
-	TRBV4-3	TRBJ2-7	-	TGCGCCAGCAGCCATGGAACTGATTCCTACGAGCAGTACTTC	CASSHGTDSYEQYF
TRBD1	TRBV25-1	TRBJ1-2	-	TGTGCCAGCAGTCCGGGGACAGGGGAAGGCTACACCTTC	CASSPGTGEGYTF
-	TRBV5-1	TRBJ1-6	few	TGCGCCAGCAGCTTTGATAGGAATTCACCCCTCCACTTT	CASSFDRNSPLHF
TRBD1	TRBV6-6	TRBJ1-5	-	TGTGCCATTCGGACAGGGCTCAATCAGCCCCAGCATTTT	CAIRTGLNQPQHF
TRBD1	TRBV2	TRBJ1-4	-	TGTGCCAGCAGTGACAGGGGGCCAACTAATGAAAAACTGTTTTTT	CASSDRGPTNEKLFF
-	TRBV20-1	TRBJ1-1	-	TGCAGTGCTAACCCCAGCACTGAAGCTTTCTTT	CSANPSTEAFF
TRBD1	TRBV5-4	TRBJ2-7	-	TGTGCCAGCAGCCTGGACAGGGGTTCACCCAACTCCTACGAGCAGTACTTC	CASSLDRGSPNSYEQYF
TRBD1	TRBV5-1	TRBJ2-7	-	TGCGCCAGCAGCCTACAGGGGGGACAGGGGATATACGAGCAGTACTTC	CASSLQGGQGIYEQYF
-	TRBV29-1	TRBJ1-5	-	TGCAGCGTCGGGGGGCAGACTCCCAATCAGCCCCAGCATTTT	CSVGGQTPNQPQHF
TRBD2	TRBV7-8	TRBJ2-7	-	TGTGCCAGCAGCTTAAGACTAGCCCTTTACGAGCAGTACTTC	CASSLRLALYEQYF
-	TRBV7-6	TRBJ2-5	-	TGTGCCAGCAGCTTAGTTTGGGGCCAAGAGACCCAGTACTTC	CASSLVWGQETQYF
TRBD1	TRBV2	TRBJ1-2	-	TGTGCCAGCAGTGAAGCAGACAGGGGATGGGATGGCTACACCTTC	CASSEADRGWDGYTF
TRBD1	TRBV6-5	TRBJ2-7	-	TGTGCCAGCAGTTACCGGGACAGGAGGTCTTACGAGCAGTACTTC	CASSYRDRRSYEQYF
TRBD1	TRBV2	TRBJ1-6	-	TGTGCCAGCAGTGGGACAGGAAACTATAATTCACCCCTCCACTTT	CASSGTGNYNSPLHF
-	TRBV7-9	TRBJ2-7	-	TGTGCCAGCAGCTTTTCTGAGGGAATAGACGAGCAGTACTTC	CASSFSEGIDEQYF
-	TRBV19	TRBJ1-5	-	TGTGCCAGTAGTGGGACTCTAATGGCGAATCAGCCCCAGCATTTT	CASSGTLMANQPQHF
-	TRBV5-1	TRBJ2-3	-	TGCGCCAGCAGGGGGCAGGGACGAGGAGGAGATACGCAGTATTTT	CASRGQGRGGDTQYF
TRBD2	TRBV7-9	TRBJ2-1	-	TGTGCCAGCAGCTTCCCCCCACTAGCGGGAACTTCCAATGAGCAGTTCTTC	CASSFPPLAGTSNEQFF
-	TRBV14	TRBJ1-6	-	TGTGCCAGCAGCCAAGATCGGGGGAATTCACCCCTCCACTTT	CASSQDRGNSPLHF
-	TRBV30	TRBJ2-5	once	TGTGCCTGGAGTGCTTACGGGGAGACCCAGTACTTC	CAWSAYGETQYF
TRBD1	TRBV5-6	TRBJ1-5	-	TGTGCCAGCAGCCTCACAGGGGGGCTAGGACAGCCCCAGCATTTT	CASSLTGGLGQPQHF
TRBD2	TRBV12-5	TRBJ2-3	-	TGTGCTAGTGGATCGGCGGGAGGCCCAGATACGCAGTATTTT	CASGSAGGPDTQYF
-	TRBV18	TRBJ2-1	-	TGTGCCAGCTCACCTAAGCAGGGGGGCAAAAATGAGCAGTTCTTC	CASSPKQGGKNEQFF
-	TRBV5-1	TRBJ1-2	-	TGCGCCAGCAGCGACGGACCGGGGCACTATGGCTACACCTTC	CASSDGPGHYGYTF
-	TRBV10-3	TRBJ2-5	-	TGTGCCATCAGCGGCAGGGGCGGGGAGACCCAGTACTTC	CAISGRGGETQYF
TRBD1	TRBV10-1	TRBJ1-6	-	TGCGCCAGCAGTGGGATGAAGGACAGGGAGAATTCACCCCTCCACTTT	CASSGMKDRENSPLHF
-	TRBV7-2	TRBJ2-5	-	TGTGCCAGCAGCTTGGGGCGCCGAGAGACCCAGTACTTC	CASSLGRRETQYF
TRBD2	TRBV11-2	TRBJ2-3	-	TGTGCCAGCAGCTCGGAACTAGCGTCCACAGATACGCAGTATTTT	CASSSELASTDTQYF
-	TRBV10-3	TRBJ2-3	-	TGTGCCATCAGCCATGGTATAGGGGGGCAGGCAGATACGCAGTATTTT	CAISHGIGGQADTQYF
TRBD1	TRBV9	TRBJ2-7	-	TGTGCCAGCAGCGAGACGGGACAGAGCTACGAGCAGTACTTC	CASSETGQSYEQYF
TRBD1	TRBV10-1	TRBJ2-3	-	TGCGCCAGCAGTGATAACAGGGGGCTAGATACGCAGTATTTT	CASSDNRGLDTQYF
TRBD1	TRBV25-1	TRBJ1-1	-	TGTGCCAGCAGGGAGACAGGGTTTGTTAACACTGAAGCTTTCTTT	CASRETGFVNTEAFF
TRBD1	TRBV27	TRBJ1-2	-	TGTGCCAGCATACTCACCAGGACAGGGGACTATGGCTACACCTTC	CASILTRTGDYGYTF
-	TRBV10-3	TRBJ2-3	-	TGTGCCATCAGTGTGTCCCTGGATCACTTGCAAGATACGCAGTATTTT	CAISVSLDHLQDTQYF
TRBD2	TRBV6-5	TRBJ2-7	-	TGTGCCAGCAGTTACTTTGCTAGCGGGAGGGCCGGCGAGCAGTACTTC	CASSYFASGRAGEQYF
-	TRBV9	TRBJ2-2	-	TGTGCCAGCAGCGCATCATTCACCGGGGAGCTGTTTTTT	CASSASFTGELFF
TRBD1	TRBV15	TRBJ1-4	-	TGTGCCACCAGCAGCCCAGGGGGGGGGTCGTCGAATGAAAAACTGTTTTTT	CATSSPGGGSSNEKLFF
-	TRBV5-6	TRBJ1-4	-	TGTGCCAGCAGCTTCGACCAGAATGAAAAACTGTTTTTT	CASSFDQNEKLFF
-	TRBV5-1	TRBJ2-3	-	TGCGCCAGCAGCTCCTTAGGCGGAGACACAGATACGCAGTATTTT	CASSSLGGDTDTQYF
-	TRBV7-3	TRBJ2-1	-	TGTGCCAGCAGCTTAGAACACCGTATATACAATGAGCAGTTCTTC	CASSLEHRIYNEQFF
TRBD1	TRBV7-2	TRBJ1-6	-	TGTGCCAGCAGCCGGGACAGGGGGTATAATTCACCCCTCCACTTT	CASSRDRGYNSPLHF
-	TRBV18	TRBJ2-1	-	TGTGCCAGCTCACCACCGATTTTGGAGTCGTTAAGCTCCTACAATGAGCAGTTCTTC	CASSPPILESLSSYNEQFF
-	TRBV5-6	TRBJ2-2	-	TGTGCCAGCAGCTTGGGCAGCGGCACCGGGGAGCTGTTTTTT	CASSLGSGTGELFF
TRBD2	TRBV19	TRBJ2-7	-	TGTGCCAGTAGTATTACCCCCCGACTAGCGGGAATTGGATACGAGCAGTACTTC	CASSITPRLAGIGYEQYF
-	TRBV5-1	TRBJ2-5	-	TGCGCCAGCAGCTTGGAACGGGGGCAGGAGACCCAGTACTTC	CASSLERGQETQYF
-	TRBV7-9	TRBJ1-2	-	TGTGCCAGCAGCGACGTGCCTTCCTATGGCTACACCTTC	CASSDVPSYGYTF
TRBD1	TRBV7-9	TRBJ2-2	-	TGTGCCAGCAGCTCAGGGACAGACACCGGGGAGCTGTTTTTT	CASSSGTDTGELFF
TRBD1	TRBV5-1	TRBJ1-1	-	TGCGCCAGCAGCTTGAATCCCGGACAGGGGCTCGTGAACACTGAAGCTTTCTTT	CASSLNPGQGLVNTEAFF
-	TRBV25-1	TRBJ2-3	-	TGTGCCAGCAGAGGGGACATCAGCACAGATACGCAGTATTTT	CASRGDISTDTQYF
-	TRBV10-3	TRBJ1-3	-	TGTGCCATCAGCGAGAATGGAAACACCATATATTTT	CAISENGNTIYF
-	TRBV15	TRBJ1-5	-	TGTGCCACCACCGCCGGTAACAATCAGCCCCAGCATTTT	CATTAGNNQPQHF
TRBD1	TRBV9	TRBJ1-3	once	TGTGCCAGCAGCGTACAGGGGGGCTACTCTGGAAACACCATATATTTT	CASSVQGGYSGNTIYF